Listed below are T cell receptor beta chains from one sample, sequenced in a study of blood T cell repertoires in COVID-19. The data were produced by immunoSEQ multiplex PCR, yet TCRdb's version contains in-frame clones alone and is incomplete. The sample contains approximately 50,000 clones, around three quarters of which appear only once. The sample was peripheral blood. These receptors were taken from a man between 65 and 85 years old with acute or convalescent COVID-19. The CDR3 runs from the conserved cysteine through the conserved F or W. A D gene is named only where the DNA matches it firmly. A row's size may be missing; if present it is once, few, many or a size class.

TRBD2 TRBJ2-7 TRBV10-3 - TGTGCCATCAGTGAGAGTAGCGGGACCTACGAGCAGTACTTC CAISESSGTYEQYF
- TRBJ1-1 TRBV19 - TGTGCCAGTAGTCTCGAAGGGAGAAGCACTGAAGTTTTCTTT CASSLEGRSTEVFF
- TRBJ2-1 TRBV2 - TGTGCCAGCAACGCGGCTCAGGGTGGGCATGAGCAGTTCTTC CASNAAQGGHEQFF
TRBD2 TRBJ2-1 TRBV19 - TGTGCCAGTACCCCCAGGTCTAGCGGGAGTAGGCATGAGCAGTTCTTC CASTPRSSGSRHEQFF
- TRBJ2-2 TRBV18 - TGTGCCAGCTCACCAGTAGGCGGGGCGAACACCGGGGAGCTGTTTTTT CASSPVGGANTGELFF
- TRBJ2-1 TRBV7-2 - TGTGCCAGCAGCTTGCGGACCCTACTCATTAGTGGGAGTTACAATGAGCAGTTCTTC CASSLRTLLISGSYNEQFF
TRBD2 TRBJ2-5 TRBV15 - TGTGCCACCAGCAGTGGACTAGCGGGGGAACAAGAGACCCAGTACTTC CATSSGLAGEQETQYF
- TRBJ1-4 TRBV28 - TGTGCCAGTAACACCAGGGTCGGGACTAATGAAAAACTGTTTTTT CASNTRVGTNEKLFF
TRBD2 TRBJ2-7 TRBV25-1 - TGTGCCAGCGAGACTAGCACGGCGACCTACGAGCAGTACTTC CASETSTATYEQYF
TRBD2 TRBJ2-3 TRBV6-5 few TGTGCCAGCAGTTACTGGGCGGGGGGGCCATCAGATACGCAGTATTTT CASSYWAGGPSDTQYF
- TRBJ2-7 TRBV7-9 - TGTGCCAGCAGCCCCGGGCAGGGTAACGAGCAGTACTTC CASSPGQGNEQYF
TRBD2 TRBJ2-7 TRBV11-3 - TGTGCCAGCAGCCCAGGACTAGGGGCGAACGAGCAGTACTTC CASSPGLGANEQYF
- TRBJ1-6 TRBV4-3 - TGCGCCAGCAGACTGGACACGGATTACAATTCACCCCTCCACTTT CASRLDTDYNSPLHF
- TRBJ1-1 TRBV7-2 - TGTGCCAGCAGCTTAGAGGCGCCCTGGCGGGAAGCTTTCTTT CASSLEAPWREAFF
TRBD1 TRBJ2-3 TRBV7-6 - TGTGCCAGCAGCTTACGGGACAGTAGCACAGATACGCAGTATTTT CASSLRDSSTDTQYF
TRBD1 TRBJ1-1 TRBV6-5 - TGTGCCAGCAGTTCTTGGGACAGGGGGGGAACTGAAGCTTTCTTT CASSSWDRGGTEAFF
- TRBJ1-2 TRBV24-1 - TGTGCCACCAGTGATGTACAGGGACGTGGCTACACCTTC CATSDVQGRGYTF
TRBD1 TRBJ2-3 TRBV19 - TGTGCCAGTAGTCTCCCAGGGGGTAGCACAGATACGCAGTATTTT CASSLPGGSTDTQYF
- TRBJ1-1 TRBV5-4 - TGTGCCAGCAGCACGGACTGGGACACTGAAGCTTTCTTT CASSTDWDTEAFF
TRBD1 TRBJ1-1 TRBV18 - TGTGCCAGCTCCAAGACTGGACAGGGGACCACTGAAGCTTTCTTT CASSKTGQGTTEAFF
TRBD2 TRBJ2-5 TRBV9 once TGTGCCAGCAGCGTAGGGACTAGCGGGGGAATAACCACGGAGACCCAGTACTTC CASSVGTSGGITTETQYF
TRBD1 TRBJ2-3 TRBV5-1 - TGCGCCAGCAGCTTGGCGAGGGACAGGAGCGCAGATACGCAGTATTTT CASSLARDRSADTQYF
TRBD1 TRBJ1-2 TRBV27 once TGTGCCAGCAGTGTCGGGACAGGGAACTATGGCTACACCTTC CASSVGTGNYGYTF
TRBD1 TRBJ2-5 TRBV6-5 - TGTGCCAGCACCCCTGACAGGGCCCAAGAGACCCAGTACTTC CASTPDRAQETQYF
TRBD1 TRBJ2-5 TRBV6-2/TRBV6-3 - TGTGCCAGCAGTTACAGTGCTCTGACAGGGGTGGAGACCCAGTACTTC CASSYSALTGVETQYF
- TRBJ2-3 TRBV25-1 - TGTGCCAGCAGTGAGCTGGGGCAGCTTTTCACAGATACGCAGTATTTT CASSELGQLFTDTQYF
- TRBJ2-1 TRBV27 - TGTGCCAGCAGTTTCCCTCCCTACAATGAGCAGTTCTTC CASSFPPYNEQFF